The following is a TCR beta chain sequence with its context. Its antigen remains unidentified. This CDR3 spans 18 amino acids. CDR1 is MNHEY and CDR2 is SVGEGT in the germline V gene. With V trimmed by 8 bases and J by 0 bases, 9 bases remained unmatched. PCR was performed a second time for about 7 to 12 cycles using a sample-barcoded 5' primer and a J-beta primer mix. TCRdb used MiXCR to reprocess the 5' RACE reads, holding one entry per CDR3 protein. Of roughly 860,000 distinct CDR3 sequences listed, 62% are singletons. The data originate from a study of blood T cells in healthy people across ages. Notes on the study in general: Long-lived donors carried more naive CD4+ cells and greater diversity than aged donors.

The chain uses TRBV6-2 or TRBV6-3 and TRBJ2-3, with TRBD2 matching over 15 bases. Sample: blood. This TCR came from a man aged 25-45 years in good health. The CDR3 nucleotides read TGTGCCAGCGCCCTACTAGGACTAGCGGGGGGGAGCACAGATACGCAGTATTTT. The encoded protein is CASALLGLAGGSTDTQYF.